This T cell receptor (beta chain) was captured by sequencing in a study of T cell responses to AZD1222 COVID-19 vaccine. Notes on the study in general: Compared with day 0, the breadth and depth of the Spike-specific TCR repertoire rose significantly after two doses of AZD1222. Reportedly, nearly half the spike-specific TCRs target unmutated variant regions.

The CDR3 is 16 residues long. Germline V gene lookup returns CDR1 SGHDT and CDR2 YYEEEE. Trimming at V came to 3 bases and at J to 7 bases, leaving 16 bases not matched to a gene. This table comes from immunoSEQ multiplex PCR, and its TCRdb copy is limited to in-frame clones, with some not included. The sample lists some 170,000 clones, around 90% occurring once. Turning to this clone: The antigen is undetermined.

This TCR was recovered from an adult who received the MenACWY meningococcal vaccine as a control. Here the sequenced sample was peripheral blood, taken 28 days after the second dose of the MenACWY control vaccine. The rearrangement links TRBV5-6 to TRBJ2-7; 7 bases are shared with TRBD1. CDR3 sequence reads: CASSSLGGTGPLEQYF. The CDR3, as DNA: TGTGCCAGCAGCTCACTAGGGGGCACAGGGCCCCTAGAGCAGTACTTC.